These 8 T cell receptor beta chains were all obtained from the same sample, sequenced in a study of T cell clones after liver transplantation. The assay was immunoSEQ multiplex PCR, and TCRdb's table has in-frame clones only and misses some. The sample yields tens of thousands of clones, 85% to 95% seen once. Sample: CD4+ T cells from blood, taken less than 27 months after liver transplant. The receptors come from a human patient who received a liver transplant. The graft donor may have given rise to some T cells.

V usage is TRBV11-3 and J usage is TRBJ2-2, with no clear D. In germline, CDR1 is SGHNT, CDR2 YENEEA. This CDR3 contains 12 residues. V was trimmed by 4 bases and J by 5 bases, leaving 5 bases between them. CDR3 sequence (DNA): TGTGCCAGCAGCTCTCAAACCGGGGAGCTGTTTTTT. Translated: CASSSQTGELFF.

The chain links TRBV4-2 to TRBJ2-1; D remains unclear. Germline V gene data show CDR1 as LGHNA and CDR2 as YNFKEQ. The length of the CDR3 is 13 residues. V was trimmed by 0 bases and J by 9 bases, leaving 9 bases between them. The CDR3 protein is CASSQDWAGEQFF. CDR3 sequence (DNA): TGTGCCAGCAGCCAAGATTGGGCCGGTGAGCAGTTCTTC.

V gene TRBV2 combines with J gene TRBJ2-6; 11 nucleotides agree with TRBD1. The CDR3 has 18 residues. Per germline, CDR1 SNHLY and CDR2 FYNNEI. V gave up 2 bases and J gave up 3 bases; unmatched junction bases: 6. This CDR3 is CASSETRTGGGGANVLTF. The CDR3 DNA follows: TGTGCCAGCAGTGAAACCAGGACAGGGGGCGGTGGGGCCAACGTCCTGACTTTC.

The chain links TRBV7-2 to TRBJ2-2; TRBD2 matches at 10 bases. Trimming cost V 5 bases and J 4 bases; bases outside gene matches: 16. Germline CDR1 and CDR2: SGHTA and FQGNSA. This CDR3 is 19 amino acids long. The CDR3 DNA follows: TGTGCCAGCAGCCCGATCCGGACTAGCGGAGCCATGGGCACCGGGGAGCTGTTTTTT. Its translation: CASSPIRTSGAMGTGELFF.

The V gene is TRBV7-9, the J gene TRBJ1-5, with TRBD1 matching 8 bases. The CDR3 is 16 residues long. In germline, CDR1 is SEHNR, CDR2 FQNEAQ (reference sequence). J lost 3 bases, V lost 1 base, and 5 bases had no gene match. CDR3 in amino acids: CASSLGAGGNNQPQHF. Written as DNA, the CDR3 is TGTGCCAGCAGCTTAGGGGCAGGGGGCAACAATCAGCCCCAGCATTTT.

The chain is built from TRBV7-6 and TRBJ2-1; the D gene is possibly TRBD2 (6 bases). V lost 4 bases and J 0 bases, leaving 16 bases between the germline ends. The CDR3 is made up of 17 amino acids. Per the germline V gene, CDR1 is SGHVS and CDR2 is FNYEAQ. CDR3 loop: CASSSVLAANSYNEQFF. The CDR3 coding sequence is TGTGCCAGCAGCTCCGTTTTAGCGGCAAACTCCTACAATGAGCAGTTCTTC.

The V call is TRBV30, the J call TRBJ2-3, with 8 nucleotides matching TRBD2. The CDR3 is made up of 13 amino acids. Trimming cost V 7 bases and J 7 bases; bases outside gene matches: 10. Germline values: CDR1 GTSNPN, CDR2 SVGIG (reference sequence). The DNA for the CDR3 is TGTGCCTACGCCAGCGGGAGAGGAAATACGCAGTATTTT. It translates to CAYASGRGNTQYF. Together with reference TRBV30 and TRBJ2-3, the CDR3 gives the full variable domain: SQTIHQWPATLVQPVGSPLSLECTVEGTSNPNLYWYRQAAGRGLQLLFYSVGIGQISSEVPQNLSASRPQDRQFILSSKKLLLSDSGFYLCAYASGRGNTQYFGPGTRLTVL.

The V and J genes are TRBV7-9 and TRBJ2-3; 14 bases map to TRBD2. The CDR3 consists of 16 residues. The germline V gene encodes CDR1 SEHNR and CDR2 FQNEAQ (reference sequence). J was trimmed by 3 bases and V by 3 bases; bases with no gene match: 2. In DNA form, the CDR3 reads TGTGCCAGCAGCTTGGGACTAGCGGGGGCGACAGATACGCAGTATTTT. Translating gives CASSLGLAGATDTQYF. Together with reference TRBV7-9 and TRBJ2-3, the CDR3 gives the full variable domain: DTGVSQNPRHKITKRGQNVTFRCDPISEHNRLYWYRQTLGQGPEFLTYFQNEAQLEKSRLLSDRFSAERPKGSFSTLEIQRTEQGDSAMYLCASSLGLAGATDTQYFGPGTRLTVL.